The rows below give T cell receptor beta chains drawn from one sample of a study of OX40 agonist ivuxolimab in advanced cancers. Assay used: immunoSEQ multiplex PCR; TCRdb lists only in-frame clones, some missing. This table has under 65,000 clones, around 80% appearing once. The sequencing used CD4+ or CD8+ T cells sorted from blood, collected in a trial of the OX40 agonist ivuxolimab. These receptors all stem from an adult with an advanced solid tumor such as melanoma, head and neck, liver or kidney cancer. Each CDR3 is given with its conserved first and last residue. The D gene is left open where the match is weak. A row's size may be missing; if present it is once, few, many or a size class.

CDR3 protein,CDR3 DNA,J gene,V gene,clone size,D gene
CASSRAPQETQYF,TGTGCCAGCAGCCGAGCCCCCCAAGAGACCCAGTACTTC,TRBJ2-5,TRBV7-8,-,-
CASSPHPGQGAEQYF,TGTGCCAGCTCACCACACCCGGGACAGGGGGCCGAGCAGTACTTC,TRBJ2-7,TRBV18,-,TRBD1
CASSAESNTEAFF,TGTGCCAGCAGTGCGGAGTCCAACACTGAAGCTTTCTTT,TRBJ1-1,TRBV2,few,-
CASSKAGSQPQHF,TGTGCCAGCAGTAAGGCAGGGAGTCAGCCCCAGCATTTT,TRBJ1-5,TRBV6-5,-,-
CASSPLNTGELFF,TGTGCCAGCTCACCACTTAACACCGGGGAGCTGTTTTTT,TRBJ2-2,TRBV18,-,-
CAWSPVGQFLLGYTF,TGTGCCTGGAGTCCCGTCGGGCAGTTTTTGTTGGGCTACACCTTC,TRBJ1-2,TRBV30,-,-
CASSVLSGNTIYF,TGTGCCAGCAGCGTCCTGTCTGGAAACACCATATATTTT,TRBJ1-3,TRBV9,-,-
CASSQGMTSGGASVETQYF,TGCGCCAGCAGCCAGGGAATGACTAGCGGGGGGGCGTCCGTCGAGACCCAGTACTTC,TRBJ2-5,TRBV4-1,-,TRBD2
CASSLRLAGGLSYNEQFF,TGTGCCAGCAGCTTAAGGCTCGCGGGGGGTCTCTCCTACAATGAGCAGTTCTTC,TRBJ2-1,TRBV7-2,-,TRBD2
CASSPETSGSYEQYF,TGTGCCAGCAGTCCGGAGACTAGCGGGAGTTACGAGCAGTACTTC,TRBJ2-7,TRBV27,-,TRBD2
CASRLVFGGELFF,TGTGCCAGCCGACTAGTTTTTGGCGGGGAGCTGTTTTTT,TRBJ2-2,TRBV2,-,-
CASSYDSGNTDTQYF,TGTGCCAGCAGTTATGATAGCGGGAACACAGATACGCAGTATTTT,TRBJ2-3,TRBV6-5,-,TRBD2
CASSIAGIFTGNTIYF,TGTGCCAGTAGTATAGCCGGAATCTTCACTGGAAACACCATATATTTT,TRBJ1-3,TRBV19,-,-
CASSEIRDTEAFF,TGCGCCAGCAGTGAGATAAGGGACACTGAAGCTTTCTTT,TRBJ1-1,TRBV10-1,-,-
CASISYGYTF,TGTGCCAGCATAAGCTATGGCTACACCTTC,TRBJ1-2,TRBV27,-,-
CASSGGVDSYEQYF,TGCGCCAGCAGCGGAGGGGTGGACAGCTACGAGCAGTACTTC,TRBJ2-7,TRBV10-2,-,-
CASSVEGNLNSPLHF,TGTGCCAGCAGCGTAGAAGGGAACTTAAATTCACCCCTCCACTTT,TRBJ1-6,TRBV9,few,-
CASSLGIYNEQFF,TGTGCCAGCAGCTTAGGTATCTACAATGAGCAGTTCTTC,TRBJ2-1,TRBV7-6,-,-
CASSRDRDEQFF,TGTGCCAGCAGTCGGGACAGGGATGAGCAGTTCTTC,TRBJ2-1,TRBV6-6,-,TRBD1
CSAPKGYERYF,TGCAGTGCTCCGAAAGGGTACGAGCGGTACTTC,TRBJ2-7,TRBV20-1,-,-
CASRQNTGELFF,TGTGCCAGCAGACAGAACACCGGGGAGCTGTTTTTT,TRBJ2-2,TRBV28,-,-
CASSPTRTVDRTRETQYF,TGTGCCAGCTCACCGACTAGGACGGTGGACAGGACCCGAGAGACCCAGTACTTC,TRBJ2-5,TRBV18,-,-
CASSLERAVSYNEQFF,TGTGCCAGCAGCTTAGAACGAGCGGTCTCCTACAATGAGCAGTTCTTC,TRBJ2-1,TRBV7-9,-,-
CASSPGTGAPRQKNTEAFF,TGTGCCAGCAGCCCCGGGACAGGGGCGCCCAGACAAAAGAACACTGAAGCTTTCTTT,TRBJ1-1,TRBV7-8,-,TRBD1
CASTPDQQETQYF,TGTGCCAGCACCCCGGATCAGCAAGAGACCCAGTACTTC,TRBJ2-5,TRBV2,once,-
CASSFRAGAEETQYF,TGTGCCAGCAGCTTTAGGGCAGGGGCTGAAGAGACCCAGTACTTC,TRBJ2-5,TRBV11-3,-,-
CASSEGLLNYEQYF,TGTGCCAGCAGTGAAGGCCTCTTAAACTACGAGCAGTACTTC,TRBJ2-7,TRBV6-5,-,-
CAIRPLGAEAFF,TGTGCCATCAGACCCCTGGGGGCTGAAGCTTTCTTT,TRBJ1-1,TRBV10-3,-,-
CASRDGTYEQYF,TGTGCCAGTAGGGACGGAACCTACGAGCAGTACTTC,TRBJ2-7,TRBV19,-,-
CASSTSGSYNEQFF,TGTGCCAGCAGCACATCCGGCTCCTACAATGAGCAGTTCTTC,TRBJ2-1,TRBV7-2,few,-
CASSPAETQYF,TGTGCCAGCAGCCCAGCCGAGACCCAGTACTTC,TRBJ2-5,TRBV7-9,-,-
CASSSIGQNLYGYTF,TGCGCCAGCAGCTCAATCGGACAGAACCTATATGGCTACACCTTC,TRBJ1-2,TRBV5-1,-,-
CASSLGDSSTDTQYF,TGTGCCAGCAGCCTCGGAGACAGCAGCACAGATACGCAGTATTTT,TRBJ2-3,TRBV5-5,-,-
CASSLAGARTEAFF,TGTGCCAGCAGCTTAGCGGGGGCAAGGACTGAAGCTTTCTTT,TRBJ1-1,TRBV7-9,-,-
CASSVGPGQTNEKLFF,TGTGCCAGCAGCGTTGGTCCGGGACAGACCAATGAAAAACTGTTTTTT,TRBJ1-4,TRBV9,few,TRBD1
CASSLALNTEAFF,TGTGCCAGCAGCTTAGCGTTGAACACTGAAGCTTTCTTT,TRBJ1-1,TRBV7-3,-,-
CASSTSKPGSSGNTIYF,TGCGCCAGCAGCACGTCGAAACCCGGGTCCTCTGGAAACACCATATATTTT,TRBJ1-3,TRBV10-1,-,-
CASSATGRNTEAFF,TGTGCCAGCAGCGCGACAGGCCGGAACACTGAAGCTTTCTTT,TRBJ1-1,TRBV6-4,-,-
CASTRDRGSSLYF,TGTGCCAGCACCCGGGACAGGGGATCTAGTTTGTACTTC,TRBJ2-5,TRBV6-6,-,TRBD1
CASSGTRLSRSYTF,TGTGCCAGCAGCGGGACGCGGCTCTCCCGGAGCTACACCTTC,TRBJ1-2,TRBV21-1,-,-
CASIADLNTEAFF,TGTGCCAGCATCGCGGATTTGAACACTGAAGCTTTCTTT,TRBJ1-1,TRBV6-1,-,-
CASSSINRGRGTTYEQYF,TGTGCCAGCAGCTCAATAAACAGGGGGCGCGGGACCACCTACGAGCAGTACTTC,TRBJ2-7,TRBV11-2,-,TRBD1
CASSLAPLGNYGYTF,TGCGCCAGCAGCTTGGCCCCGTTGGGTAACTATGGCTACACCTTC,TRBJ1-2,TRBV5-1,few,-
CASRMLGGFGGYTF,TGTGCCAGCAGGATGCTGGGGGGGTTCGGTGGCTACACCTTC,TRBJ1-2,TRBV28,-,-
CAWSNGYNSPLHF,TGTGCCTGGAGCAACGGGTATAATTCACCCCTCCACTTT,TRBJ1-6,TRBV30,few,-
CAWTEGYTIYF,TGTGCCTGGACCGAGGGTTACACCATATATTTT,TRBJ1-3,TRBV30,-,-
CASSLRQDLISYEQYF,TGTGCCAGCAGCCTCCGACAGGATCTAATCTCCTACGAGCAGTACTTC,TRBJ2-7,TRBV7-3,-,-
CASSMSGTRKETQYF,TGTGCCAGCAGCATGTCCGGAACAAGGAAAGAGACCCAGTACTTC,TRBJ2-5,TRBV7-3,-,-
CASSPGLAGDYEQYF,TGTGCCAGCAGCCCTGGACTAGCGGGAGACTACGAGCAGTACTTC,TRBJ2-7,TRBV11-2,once,TRBD2
CASSLDQDTIF,TGTGCCAGCAGCTTGGATCAGGACACTATTTTT,TRBJ1-4,TRBV5-4,-,-
CASSLGGWNEQFF,TGTGCCAGCAGCTTAGGGGGGTGGAATGAGCAGTTCTTC,TRBJ2-1,TRBV11-2,-,-
CASSPTGTARGDIQYF,TGTGCCAGCAGTCCCACCGGGACAGCTCGTGGGGACATTCAGTACTTC,TRBJ2-4,TRBV28,-,TRBD1
CASSLDRNEKLFF,TGCGCCAGCAGCTTGGACAGGAATGAAAAACTGTTTTTT,TRBJ1-4,TRBV5-1,-,-